Described below is a single T cell receptor beta chain sequence and its context. This receptor's antigen is unknown. No base quality information exists; no much larger clone differs at one position. Measured from the cysteine to the phenylalanine, the CDR3 is 16 residues long. The only DNA kept is the CDR3, 48 bases in frame from the first base. In the germline V gene, CDR1 corresponds to SGHRS and CDR2 to YFSETQ. Trimmed from V: 4 bases; trimmed from J: 2 bases; junction bases lacking a gene match: 6. The data belong to a study of blood T cell repertoires in COVID-19 (TCRdb year 2020). For context, the study as a whole: Samples covering the acute and convalescent phases of COVID-19 were provided by collaborators in the United States, Italy and Spain. The dataset comprised deeply sampled blood TCRbeta repertoires from subjects exposed to, actively infected with, or recovered from COVID-19. HLA class I and class II types, where available, came from metadata supplied by the sample provider rather than from assay-based typing. The repertoires were released in a freely available public database intended as a resource for research on the immune response to SARS-CoV-2. Nearly every sample came with metadata listing a de-identified subject ID, COVID-19 status, age in years and sex. Samples were obtained from the ongoing ImmuneRACE study (first 160 participants) and from some 1,300 subjects provided by 6 global collaborators. The material from the prospective study consisted of cDNA or gDNA derived from T cells, B-cell-depleted T cells, or PBMCs. Broad study findings and their caveats: The quantity of clinical and demographic metadata differed by source and by participant and was supplied without curation.

Collaborating institutions collected whole blood in K2EDTA tubes following their own protocols. For TCRbeta analysis, collaborators shipped samples in one of three forms: frozen whole blood, isolated PBMCs, or DNA extracted from either of those sample types. TCRbeta CDR3 regions were amplified from genomic DNA using the immunoSEQ Assay, a bias-controlled multiplex PCR. The study's processing was this. Nucleated cell counts per sample were estimated from amplification of reference gene primers within the assay. To quantify the absolute abundance of each unique TCRbeta CDR3 rearrangement, sequence reads were collapsed and filtered. Productive Simpson clonality was computed per sample as the square root of Simpson's diversity index over productive rearrangements. Here the immuneACCESS table is served through TCRdb, limited to in-frame sequences with V and J called. Missing clones are a known gap in these copies; in checked studies unresolved V genes cover under half, and the rest lacks a known reason. V and J calls and clone size are those listed in that table; D and trimming were worked out from the DNA. The sample has fewer than 85,000 clones on record, more than 80% of them singletons. The ten largest account for over 4.5% of the sample.

The rearranged chain carries TRBV5-1 and TRBJ2-3; TRBD2 aligns with 11 central bases. The origin of this receptor is a man at least 80 years old with acute or convalescent COVID-19. The sequenced sample consisted of peripheral blood. The encoded CDR3 is CASSKGTSGYTDTQYF. The bases are TGCGCCAGCAGCAAGGGGACTAGCGGCTACACAGATACGCAGTATTTT.